This T cell receptor beta chain derives from a study of TIL therapy for anti-PD-1-resistant metastatic lung cancer. Background on the study: Median tumor PD-L1 proportion score was 6%.

Notes on this clone: Its target is not known.

CDR3 length: 13 residues. Germline V gene lookup returns CDR1 SGHRS and CDR2 YFSETQ. V shed 4 bases and J shed 4 bases, with 9 bases lying between them. Findings and limits, study-wide: This highly selected cohort may not generalize to typical lung cancer patients. TIL clonotype persistence in blood showed no apparent association with response.

Time point in this sample: pre-treatment sample, taken before nivolumab and TIL therapy. Adults with stage 4 NSCLC were enrolled in a phase I trial. Sequencing used immunoSEQ v3. This table comes from immunoSEQ multiplex PCR, and its TCRdb copy is limited to in-frame clones, with some not included. The sample holds under 55,000 clones, roughly 85% seen once. V usage is TRBV5-1 and J usage is TRBJ2-1; possibly TRBD2 for D (6 bases). Sequencing used blood, obtained at baseline. This sequence originates from a woman between 25 and 85 years old with non-small cell lung cancer. The CDR3 loop reads CASSLGLYNEQFF. Written as DNA, the CDR3 is TGCGCCAGCAGCCTGGGACTTTACAATGAGCAGTTCTTC.